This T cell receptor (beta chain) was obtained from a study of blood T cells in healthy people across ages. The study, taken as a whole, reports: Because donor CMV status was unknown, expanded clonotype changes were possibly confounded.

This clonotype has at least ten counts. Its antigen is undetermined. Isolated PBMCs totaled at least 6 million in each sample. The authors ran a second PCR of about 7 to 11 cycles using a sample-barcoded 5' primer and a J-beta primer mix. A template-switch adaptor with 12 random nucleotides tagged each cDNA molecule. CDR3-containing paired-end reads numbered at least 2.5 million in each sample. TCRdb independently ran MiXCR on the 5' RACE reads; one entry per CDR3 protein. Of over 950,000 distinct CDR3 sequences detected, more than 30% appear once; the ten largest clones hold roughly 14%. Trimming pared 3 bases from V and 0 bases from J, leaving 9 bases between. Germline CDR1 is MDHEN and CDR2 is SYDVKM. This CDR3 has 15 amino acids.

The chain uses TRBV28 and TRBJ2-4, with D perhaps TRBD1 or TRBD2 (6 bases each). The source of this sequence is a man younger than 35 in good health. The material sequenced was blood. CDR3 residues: CASSLGGQAKNIQYF. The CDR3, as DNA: TGTGCCAGCAGTTTGGGGGGCCAAGCCAAAAACATTCAGTACTTC.